The 10 T cell receptor beta chains below were found in one sample sequenced in a study of EBV T-cell therapy then PD-1 blockade in nasopharyngeal carcinoma. These receptors' antigens are unknown. This table comes from immunoSEQ multiplex PCR, and its TCRdb copy is limited to in-frame clones, with some not included. Among fewer than 20,000 clones listed, over 80% were seen once. Treatment indicated: AdE1-LMPpoly-expanded autologous EBV-specific T-cell therapy followed by anti-PD-1 nivolumab. The sequencing here drew on CD8+ T cells from blood, taken at day 0 from a patient whose treatment included autologous EBV-specific T cells and nivolumab. The receptor source for this set is a man aged 35 to 55 with nasopharyngeal carcinoma.

This clone has a handful of counts. The rearrangement links TRBV11-1 to TRBJ2-7; 8 bases agree with TRBD1. J was trimmed by 0 bases and V by 3 bases; bases with no gene match: 4. CDR3 length equals 15 residues. The germline gives CDR1 SGHAT, CDR2 FQDESV (reference sequence). CDR3 in DNA: TGTGCCAGCAGCTTTGGACAGGGCCTCTCCTACGAGCAGTACTTC. Its translation is CASSFGQGLSYEQYF.

By frequency in the sample, this clone is medium-sized. The chain couples TRBV9 to TRBJ1-5; 8 nucleotides match TRBD1. J gave up 7 bases and V 3 bases, and 9 bases lay outside the gene matches. Per germline, CDR1 SGDLS and CDR2 YYNGEE. The CDR3 is 15 amino acids. For the CDR3, the DNA is TGTGCCAGCAGCGAGACAGGGGACCCGCTGCAGCCCCAGCATTTT. Protein: CASSETGDPLQPQHF.

The chain carries TRBV18 and TRBJ2-7; D might be TRBD1 or TRBD2, each matching 5 bases. The ends were cut back, 1 base at V and 2 bases at J, with 15 bases in the middle. Germline V gene sequence: CDR1 KGHSH, CDR2 LQKENI. The CDR3 runs 16 residues. The CDR3 protein is CASSPRFGTDTYEQYF. CDR3 DNA: TGTGCCAGCTCACCACGTTTCGGGACGGATACCTACGAGCAGTACTTC.

V and J are TRBV7-6 and TRBJ2-3; D may be TRBD1 (6 bases). Germline V gene sequence: CDR1 SGHVS, CDR2 FNYEAQ. There are 16 residues in the CDR3. V lost 5 bases, J lost 0 bases, and 15 bases lay in between. CDR3 DNA sequence: TGTGCCAGCAGCATCGGACAGTGGACGAGCACAGATACGCAGTATTTT. As protein: CASSIGQWTSTDTQYF. Variable domain in full (rest from reference TRBV7-6 and TRBJ2-3): GAGVSQSPRYKVTKRGQDVALRCDPISGHVSLYWYRQALGQGPEFLTYFNYEAQQDKSGLPNDRFSAERPEGSISTLTIQRTEQRDSAMYRCASSIGQWTSTDTQYFGPGTRLTVL.

The chain recombines TRBV27 with TRBJ2-3; no reliable D call. Trimming left V 3 bases short and J 0 bases short, with 10 bases between. This CDR3 comprises 15 residues. Germline CDR1 and CDR2: MNHEY and SMNVEV (reference sequence). The CDR3 DNA follows: TGTGCCAGCAGTTTCATCGATAAGAGCACAGATACGCAGTATTTT. Protein product: CASSFIDKSTDTQYF.

V and J are TRBV28 and TRBJ1-6; D is unresolved. V was pared by 7 bases and J by 0 bases, with 22 bases between. The CDR3 consists of 19 residues. CDR1 and CDR2 (germline): MDHEN, SYDVKM. The CDR3 region is CASTLMKEAVRSYNSPLHF. The CDR3 region has the DNA TGTGCCAGCACCCTAATGAAGGAAGCCGTCCGCTCCTATAATTCACCCCTCCACTTT.

The chain combines TRBV5-1 with TRBJ1-2, with D tentatively TRBD1 (5 bases). Germline V gives CDR1 SGHRS, CDR2 YFSETQ. V was pared by 0 bases and J by 5 bases, with 14 bases between. This CDR3 is 15 amino acids long. CDR3 DNA: TGCGCCAGCAGCTTGGATGGACCAAGGGGATATGGCTACACCTTC. It specifies CASSLDGPRGYGYTF.

The CDR3 bases are TGTGCCAGCAGCTACAGGGACCGAGAGACCCAGTACTTC. It translates to CASSYRDRETQYF. J is TRBJ2-5 and V is TRBV7-2; a possible D gene is TRBD1 (6 bases). Trimming stripped 4 bases from V and 4 bases from J, with 10 bases between. Looked up from germline, CDR1 is SGHTA and CDR2 is FQGNSA. This CDR3 is 13 amino acids long.

The rearrangement uses TRBV5-5 and TRBJ2-3; TRBD1 matches at 9 bases. The length of the CDR3 is 15 residues. V lost 3 bases and J lost 6; bases outside the gene matches: 8. CDR1 SGHKS and CDR2 YYEKEE come from the germline V gene (reference sequence). This chain's CDR3 is CASSSRDRVSDTQYF. CDR3 bases: TGTGCCAGCAGCTCCCGGGACAGGGTGTCGGATACGCAGTATTTT.

The V gene is TRBV30, the J gene TRBJ2-3; possibly TRBD1 for D (6 bases). Deletions cut 2 bases from V and 0 bases from J, with 12 bases between. The CDR3 sequence is 15 residues long. Germline V gene data show CDR1 as GTSNPN and CDR2 as SVGIG (reference sequence). CDR3 loop: CAWSTQGISTDTQYF. The CDR3 bases are TGTGCCTGGAGTACACAGGGAATTAGCACAGATACGCAGTATTTT.